This T cell receptor beta chain stems from a study of beta chain features in type 1 diabetes. Findings and caveats of the study: In these data, an HLA type influence on TCRB rearrangement remained unresolved.

On this clone: Its antigen is not identified.

cDNA synthesis used the whole RNA isolate, giving expressed TCRB sequences. The read count averaged around 3.6 million across naive, central memory and regulatory T cell samples. Some clones are missing from TCRdb's copy, which holds only in-frame ones; the method was immunoSEQ multiplex PCR. There are about 360,000 clones in the sample; over 9.5% occur only once, and approximately 0.015% lies in the top ten. Markers CD45RO/CCR7/CD25/CD127/CD95/CD27 served to sort CD4+ naive, central memory, regulatory and stem cell-like memory cells. CDR1 is SGDLS, CDR2 YYNGEE, per germline. Trimming removed 3 bases at V and 3 bases at J, with 12 bases between. The CDR3 has 14 amino acids.

This chain links TRBV9 with TRBJ1-2; weak D call: TRBD1 (5 bases). The material sequenced was naive CD4+ T cells from blood. This TCR was sampled from a man aged 18 to 35 in good health. The CDR3 coding sequence is TGTGCCAGCAGCGAACGGCGGGGCCACTATGGCTACACCTTC. Amino acid sequence: CASSERRGHYGYTF.